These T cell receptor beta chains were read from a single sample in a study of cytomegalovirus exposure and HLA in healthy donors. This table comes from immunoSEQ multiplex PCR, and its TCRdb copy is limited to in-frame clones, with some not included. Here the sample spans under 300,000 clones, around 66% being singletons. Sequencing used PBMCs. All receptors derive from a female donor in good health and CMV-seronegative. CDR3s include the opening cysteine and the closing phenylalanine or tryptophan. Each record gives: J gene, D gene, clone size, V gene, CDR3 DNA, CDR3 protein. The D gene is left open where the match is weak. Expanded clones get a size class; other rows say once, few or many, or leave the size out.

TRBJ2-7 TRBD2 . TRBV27 TGTGCCAGCAGTTCCGGTAGCGGGTCCTACGAGCAGTACTTC CASSSGSGSYEQYF
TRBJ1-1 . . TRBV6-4 TGTGCCAGCAGTAGGGACTACAACACTGAAGCTTTCTTT CASSRDYNTEAFF
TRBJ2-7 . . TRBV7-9 TGTTCCAGCAGCTTAGTACGTCCAGCAGGGCTCCGCTACGAGCAGTACTTC CSSSLVRPAGLRYEQYF
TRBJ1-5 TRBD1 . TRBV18 TGTGCCAGCTCACCCAAATCTCCGGGACAGGGTGCTGGCAGCAATCAGCCCCAGCATTTT CASSPKSPGQGAGSNQPQHF
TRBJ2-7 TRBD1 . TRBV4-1 TGCGCCAGCAGCCAAGTAGGGACAGGGTTATCGACCCCCTACGAGCAGTACTTC CASSQVGTGLSTPYEQYF
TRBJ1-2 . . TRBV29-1 TGCAGCGTTGAAGGGGGCCGTAACTATGGCTACACCTTC CSVEGGRNYGYTF
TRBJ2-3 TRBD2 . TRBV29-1 TGCAGCGTTGAAGGATACAGGGGGCTGACTAGCGGGGCCCCTACAGATACGCAGTATTTT CSVEGYRGLTSGAPTDTQYF
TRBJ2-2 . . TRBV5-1 TGCGCCAGCAGCGCGGACAGGGAGGGCGGGGAGCTGTTTTTT CASSADREGGELFF
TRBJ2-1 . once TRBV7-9 TGTGCCAGCAGCCCTTACAATGAGCAGTTCTTC CASSPYNEQFF
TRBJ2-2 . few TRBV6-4 TGTGCCAGCAGCTGGAGGGATAACACCGGGGAGCTGTTTTTT CASSWRDNTGELFF
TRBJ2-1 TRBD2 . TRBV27 TGTGCCAGCAGTCCACTAGAGGGGAGGGGGCAGTTCTTC CASSPLEGRGQFF
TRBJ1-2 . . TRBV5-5 TGTGCCAGCAGCTTGCGCGGGGGCGAGGAGAATGGCTACACCTTC CASSLRGGEENGYTF
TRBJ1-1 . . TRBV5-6 TGTGCCAGCAGCTTGAAACAGGGAACTGAAGCTTTCTTT CASSLKQGTEAFF
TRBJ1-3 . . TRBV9 TGTGCCAGCAGCGTCTCCGGCTCTGGAAACACCATATATTTT CASSVSGSGNTIYF
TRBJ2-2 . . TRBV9 TGTGCCAGCAGCTTCCGGGACTTATCAGGCACCGGGGAGCTGTTTTTT CASSFRDLSGTGELFF
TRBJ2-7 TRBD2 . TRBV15 TGTGCCACCAGCAGCGAACTAGCGGGAGGACTTGAGCAGTACTTC CATSSELAGGLEQYF
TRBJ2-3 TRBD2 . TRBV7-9 TGTGCCAGCAGGTTATCGCGGGAGGCCACAGATACGCAGTATTTT CASRLSREATDTQYF
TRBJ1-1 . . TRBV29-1 TGCAGCGCTGACGATGACACCCCGAACACTGAAGCTTTCTTT CSADDDTPNTEAFF
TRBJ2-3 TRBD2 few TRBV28 TGTGCCAGCAGTCCTAGCGGGCCCGCAGATACGCAGTATTTT CASSPSGPADTQYF
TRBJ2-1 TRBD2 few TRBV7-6 TGTGCCAGCAGCTTGTACAATAGCGGGAGGAAGGCTAATGAGCAGTTCTTC CASSLYNSGRKANEQFF
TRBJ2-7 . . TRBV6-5 TGTGCCAGCAGTTACGTAGACAGTGCGGAGCAGTACTTC CASSYVDSAEQYF
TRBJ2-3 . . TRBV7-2 TGTGCCAGCAGCCCCCCGTCGGGACGGGGGAACACAGATACGCAGTATTTT CASSPPSGRGNTDTQYF
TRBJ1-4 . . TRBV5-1 TGCGCCAGCAGCTTGGCTAGGATGGATGAAAAACTGTTTTTT CASSLARMDEKLFF
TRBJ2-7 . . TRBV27 TGTGCCAGCACCTTAGGGTGGGAGAGGTACGAGCAGTACTTC CASTLGWERYEQYF
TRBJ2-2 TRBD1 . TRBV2 TGTGCCAGCAGTGCCACAGGGGAGAACACCGGGGAGCTGTTTTTT CASSATGENTGELFF
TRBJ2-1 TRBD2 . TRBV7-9 TGTGCCAGCAGCTATCTAGCGGGAGGGCCGAATGAGCAGTTCTTC CASSYLAGGPNEQFF
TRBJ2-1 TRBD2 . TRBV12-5 TGTGCTAGTGGCCCAGCGGGAGCTTTGGGCCATGAGCAGTTCTTC CASGPAGALGHEQFF
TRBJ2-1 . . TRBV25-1 TGTGCCAGCAGTGGGGCCGGCTACAATGAGCAGTTCTTC CASSGAGYNEQFF
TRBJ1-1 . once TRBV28 TGTGCCAGCAGTACATCCCCCGGGGGCACTGAAGCTTTCTTT CASSTSPGGTEAFF
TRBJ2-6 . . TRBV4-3 TGCGCCAGCAGCCAGCAGGGGACTGGGGCCAACGTCCTGACTTTC CASSQQGTGANVLTF
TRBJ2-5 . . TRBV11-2 TGTGCCAGCAGCCTAGGGTCTCCTTCAGGGAAAGAGACCCAGTACTTC CASSLGSPSGKETQYF
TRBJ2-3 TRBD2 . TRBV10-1 TGCGCCAGCAGTTGGACTAGCGGGACCACAGATACGCAGTATTTT CASSWTSGTTDTQYF
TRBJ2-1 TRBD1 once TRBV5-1 TGCGCCAGCAGCCCCCAGACAGGGGTTTACAATGAGCAGTTCTTC CASSPQTGVYNEQFF
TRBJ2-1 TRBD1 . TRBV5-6 TGTGCCAGCAGCATCCGGACAGGGTATACCAATGAGCAGTTCTTC CASSIRTGYTNEQFF
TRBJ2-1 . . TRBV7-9 TGTGCCAGCAGCTTCCACTGGTCTGAGCAGTTCTTC CASSFHWSEQFF
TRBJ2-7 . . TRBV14 TGTGCCAGCAGCCAGGACAGAAACTACGAGCAGTACTTC CASSQDRNYEQYF
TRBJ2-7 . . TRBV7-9 TGTGCCAGCAAAACCCAAGGGACGGCAGGGGTCGAGCAGTACTTC CASKTQGTAGVEQYF
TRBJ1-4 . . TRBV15 TGTGCCACCAGCAGAGACGCGGGCGTTAGTGAAAAACTGTTTTTT CATSRDAGVSEKLFF
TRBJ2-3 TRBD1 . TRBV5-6 TGTGCCAGCAGCTTGGGACAGGGGTACACAGATACGCAGTATTTT CASSLGQGYTDTQYF
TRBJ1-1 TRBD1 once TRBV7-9 TGTGCCAGCAGCTCGGGACAGGGATTTTTGGGGACTGAAGCTTTCTTT CASSSGQGFLGTEAFF
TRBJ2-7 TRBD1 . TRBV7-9 TGTGCCAGCAGCTTAGTAGGGGGCGGCGAGCAGTACTTC CASSLVGGGEQYF
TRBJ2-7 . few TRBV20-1 TGCAGTGCTACAACAACCTACGAGCAGTACTTC CSATTTYEQYF
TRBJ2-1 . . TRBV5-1 TGCGCCAGCAGCTCAGGGACTCAATACAATGAGCAGTTCTTC CASSSGTQYNEQFF
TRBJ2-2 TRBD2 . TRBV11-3 TGTGCCAGCAGTAGCGGGAGAGGTGGGGAGCTGTTTTTT CASSSGRGGELFF
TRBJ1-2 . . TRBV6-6 TGTGCCAGCGGGGGCGATTACTATGGCTACACCTTC CASGGDYYGYTF
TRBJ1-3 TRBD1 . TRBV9 TGTGCCAGCAGCCGACAGGGCTCTGGAAACACCATATATTTT CASSRQGSGNTIYF
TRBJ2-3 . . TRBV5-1 TGCGCCAGCAGCCAGACAGGAGACACAGATACGCAGTATTTT CASSQTGDTDTQYF
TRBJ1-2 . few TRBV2 TGTGCCAGCAGACGGGATGGCTACACCTTC CASRRDGYTF
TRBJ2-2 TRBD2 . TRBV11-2 TGTGCCAGCAGCTCGGGACTAGCTTACGGGGAGCTGTTTTTT CASSSGLAYGELFF
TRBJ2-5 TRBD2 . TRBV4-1 TGCGCCAGCAGCCAAGATAATCTGGGGCCGGGACTAGCGGGAGGGCCCTCGGGGACCCAGTACTTC CASSQDNLGPGLAGGPSGTQYF
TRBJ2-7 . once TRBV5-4 TGTGCCAGCAGATTAGCGGAGCCAGGGACCTACGAGCAGTACTTC CASRLAEPGTYEQYF
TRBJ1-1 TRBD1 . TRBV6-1 TGTGCCAGCAGGGCAGGGGGTGGGAGCACTGAAGCTTTCTTT CASRAGGGSTEAFF
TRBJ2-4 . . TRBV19 TGTGCCAGTAGTATAGAGGCCGGGGGGCAAAATCAGTACTTC CASSIEAGGQNQYF
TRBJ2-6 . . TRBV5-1 TGCGCCAGCGGCTCCCAGGGTCACTCTGGGGCCAACGTCCTGACTTTC CASGSQGHSGANVLTF
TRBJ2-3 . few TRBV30 TGTGCCTGGAGTGAGGGGGGGAGCACAGATACGCAGTATTTT CAWSEGGSTDTQYF
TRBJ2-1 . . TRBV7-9 TGTGCCAGCAGTACCGTGGGGGGACCTAGTAATGAGCAGTTCTTC CASSTVGGPSNEQFF
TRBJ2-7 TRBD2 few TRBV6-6 TGTGCCAGCCGTTTTGGGGGGACTAGCGGTTACGAGCAGTACTTC CASRFGGTSGYEQYF
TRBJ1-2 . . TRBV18 TGTGCCAGCTCACCAGAGGTTAACTATGGCTACACCTTC CASSPEVNYGYTF